This passage covers 26 T cell receptor beta chains from one sample sequenced in a study of blood T cell repertoires in COVID-19. TCRdb's copy holds only in-frame clones and misses some; the assay was immunoSEQ multiplex PCR. The sample includes around 200,000 clones, more than 75% of them seen just once. The sequenced material came from peripheral blood. The receptors were sampled from a woman older than 75 with acute or convalescent COVID-19.

V usage is TRBV5-1 and J usage is TRBJ1-4, with D hard to call. The CDR3 loop spans 15 amino acids. Germline V gene lookup returns CDR1 SGHRS and CDR2 YFSETQ. The germline V and J ends were trimmed by 5 bases and 0 bases, with 11 bases remaining between them. CDR3 residues: CASREGLATNEKLFF. CDR3 DNA: TGCGCCAGCAGAGAGGGTCTTGCAACTAATGAAAAACTGTTTTTT.

This clone was detected ten times or more. The J gene is TRBJ2-2, the V gene TRBV28; TRBD2 matches at 10 bases. The V gene end was trimmed by 6 bases and the J gene end by 7 bases; junction bases not matched to a gene: 11. Per germline, CDR1 MDHEN and CDR2 SYDVKM. The CDR3 totals 16 residues. CDR3 in DNA: TGTGCCAGCAGCAGCCCGGCCAGCGGGAGGGGCGGGGAGCTGTTTTTT. Protein sequence: CASSSPASGRGGELFF.

The V and J genes are TRBV5-1 and TRBJ1-5; a possible D gene is TRBD1 (6 bases). Germline V CDR1 and CDR2: SGHRS, YFSETQ. The V gene lost 0 bases and the J gene lost 5 bases, with 9 bases spanning the gap. This CDR3 has 14 residues. Here the CDR3 DNA reads TGCGCCAGCAGCTTGGAAGGGGGTGATCAGCCCCAGCATTTT. The encoded protein is CASSLEGGDQPQHF. The whole variable domain, filled in from reference TRBV5-1 and TRBJ1-5, reads KAGVTQTPRYLIKTRGQQVTLSCSPISGHRSVSWYQQTPGQGLQFLFEYFSETQRNKGNFPGRFSGRQFSNSRSEMNVSTLELGDSALYLCASSLEGGDQPQHFGDGTRLSIL.

The CDR3 region has the DNA TGTGCCAGCAGTTCAGGGATCGGGGGGCCACCCGAAAAACTGTTTTTT. It codes for CASSSGIGGPPEKLFF. The chain links TRBV27 to TRBJ1-4, with D perhaps TRBD1 (6 bases). V was cut by 4 bases and J by 8 bases, with 20 bases left in between. The V gene's germline CDR1 is MNHEY and CDR2 SMNVEV (reference sequence). This CDR3 has 16 amino acids.

The chain has TRBV10-3 and TRBJ1-2, with TRBD1 as a possible D gene (6 bases). The CDR3 spans 13 residues. V gave up 2 bases and J gave up 8 bases, with 12 bases separating them. The V gene's germline CDR1 is ENHRY and CDR2 SYGVKD. The CDR3 coding sequence is TGTGCCATCAGTGAGAGCACAGGGATGGGCTACACCTTC. Translating it yields CAISESTGMGYTF.

The chain employs TRBV7-9 and TRBJ1-2; D not certain. V shed 4 bases and J shed 4 bases, with 10 bases lying between them. The CDR3 has 13 residues. Germline V gene data show CDR1 as SEHNR and CDR2 as FQNEAQ (reference sequence). CDR3 DNA: TGTGCCAGCAGCTCCCGGGGTGGCTATGGCTACACCTTC. This codes for CASSSRGGYGYTF.

The chain is built from TRBV30 and TRBJ2-7; D unresolved. The CDR3 length is 11 residues. The germline V gene encodes CDR1 GTSNPN and CDR2 SVGIG (reference sequence). V was shortened by 0 bases and J by 6 bases, with 6 bases between the two germline ends. The CDR3 spells CAWSVGVEQYF. The DNA for the CDR3 is TGTGCCTGGAGTGTTGGAGTCGAGCAGTACTTC.

Only a few counts were recorded for this clone. The V and J genes are TRBV30 and TRBJ2-7, with TRBD2 matching 8 bases. The CDR3 length is 15 residues. Germline CDR1 GTSNPN, CDR2 SVGIG (reference sequence). J lost 6 bases, V lost 1 base, and 11 bases had no gene match. CDR3 residues: CAWSDGTRSSAEQYF. CDR3 nucleotide sequence: TGTGCCTGGAGTGATGGGACTAGGAGCTCTGCCGAGCAGTACTTC. Using reference TRBV30 and TRBJ2-7 for the parts outside the CDR3, the full variable domain is SQTIHQWPATLVQPVGSPLSLECTVEGTSNPNLYWYRQAAGRGLQLLFYSVGIGQISSEVPQNLSASRPQDRQFILSSKKLLLSDSGFYLCAWSDGTRSSAEQYFGPGTRLTVT.

In this sample, this clone turned up once. The CDR3 loop is CASTRTGGILNTEAFF. The CDR3 nucleotides read TGTGCCAGCACCAGGACAGGGGGAATTTTGAACACTGAAGCTTTCTTT. The chain has TRBV2 and TRBJ1-1, with 10 bases matching TRBD1. This CDR3 comprises 16 residues. J gave up 0 bases and V 7 bases, and 8 bases lay outside the gene matches. Germline V gene data show CDR1 as SNHLY and CDR2 as FYNNEI.

This clone was recorded once. V gene TRBV7-2 combines with J gene TRBJ2-1; TRBD2 aligns across 9 bases. The CDR3 is 15 amino acids. Germline V gene lookup returns CDR1 SGHTA and CDR2 FQGNSA. J gave up 4 bases and V 4 bases, and 5 bases lay outside the gene matches. CDR3 nucleotides: TGTGCCAGCAGCTCCTTAGCGGGAGTATACAATGAGCAGTTCTTC. Protein: CASSSLAGVYNEQFF.

J is TRBJ2-1 and V is TRBV24-1, with 9 bases that match TRBD1. CDR1 is KGHDR and CDR2 is SFDVKD in the germline V gene. The junction had 5 bases not matched to a gene; V was cut back by 3 bases and J by 9 bases. The CDR3 spans 14 residues. CDR3 loop: CATSDRGQGSEQFF. DNA for the CDR3: TGTGCCACCAGTGATAGGGGACAGGGTTCTGAGCAGTTCTTC.

CDR3: CASSENTYEQYF. CDR3 DNA: TGCGCCAGCTCCGAGAATACCTACGAGCAGTACTTC. This chain uses TRBV10-1 with TRBJ2-7; D is uncertain. This CDR3 contains 12 residues. V dropped 8 bases and J dropped 2 bases, with 10 bases sitting between them. Germline loops: CDR1 WNHNN, CDR2 SYGVQD (reference sequence).

The CDR3 bases are TGTGCCAGCAGCTTAGTATTAGCGGGGACCAATGAGCAGTTCTTC. It encodes CASSLVLAGTNEQFF. The chain employs TRBV7-9 and TRBJ2-1; 8 nucleotides line up with TRBD2. J gave up 6 bases and V 1 base, and 5 bases lay outside the gene matches. This CDR3 has 15 residues. Germline V CDR1 and CDR2: SEHNR, FQNEAQ (reference sequence).

The chain couples TRBV27 to TRBJ1-5; D is perhaps TRBD1 (6 bases). Trimming left V 8 bases short and J 6 bases short, with 20 bases between. This CDR3 region has 15 residues. CDR1 and CDR2 from the germline V gene are MNHEY and SMNVEV (reference sequence). The CDR3 loop is CASGQGRGVGQPQHF. DNA for the CDR3: TGTGCCAGCGGACAAGGCAGGGGAGTGGGTCAGCCCCAGCATTTT.

This chain connects TRBV7-3 to TRBJ2-3, with 13 bases that match TRBD2. The V segment lost 5 bases and the J segment 3 bases; nucleotides outside the gene matches: 8. CDR1 is SGHTA, CDR2 FQGTGA, per germline. This CDR3 contains 17 residues. The CDR3 DNA is TGTGCCAGCAGCGAACCGGGGACTAGCGGGAAAACAGATACGCAGTATTTT. This encodes CASSEPGTSGKTDTQYF. Full variable domain (rest looked up from reference TRBV7-3 and TRBJ2-3): GAGVSQTPSNKVTEKGKYVELRCDPISGHTALYWYRQSLGQGPEFLIYFQGTGAADDSGLPNDRFFAVRPEGSVSTLKIQRTERGDSAVYLCASSEPGTSGKTDTQYFGPGTRLTVL.

The chain is built from TRBV28 and TRBJ1-5; 7 bases align to TRBD1. CDR3 length equals 14 residues. V was clipped by 6 bases and J by 2 bases; unmatched bases: 4. The germline V gene has CDR1 MDHEN and CDR2 SYDVKM. CDR3: CASRYTGGNQPQHF. As DNA, the CDR3 is TGTGCCAGCAGATACACAGGGGGCAATCAGCCCCAGCATTTT.

J is TRBJ2-3 and V is TRBV7-8, with TRBD2 matching 11 bases. V lost 5 bases to trimming and J lost 3 bases; unmatched junction nucleotides: 13. Germline CDR1 reads SGHVS; CDR2 reads FQNEAQ. This CDR3 spans 18 amino acids. DNA of the CDR3: TGTGCCAGCAGCGGGTTTACTGAGACTAGCGGGAATACAGATACGCAGTATTTT. It codes for CASSGFTETSGNTDTQYF.

The chain recombines TRBV11-2 with TRBJ2-7; 7 nucleotides match TRBD1. CDR1 SGHAT and CDR2 FQNNGV come from the germline V gene. This CDR3 has 12 amino acids. Unmatched junction bases numbered 0, after V lost 5 bases and J lost 2 bases. DNA for the CDR3: TGTGCCAGCAGCCAGGGGGCCTACGAGCAGTACTTC. This sequence encodes CASSQGAYEQYF. Drawing the rest from reference TRBV11-2 and TRBJ2-7, the complete variable domain is EAGVAQSPRYKIIEKRQSVAFWCNPISGHATLYWYQQILGQGPKLLIQFQNNGVVDDSQLPKDRFSAERLKGVDSTLKIQPAKLEDSAVYLCASSQGAYEQYFGPGTRLTVT.

This clone has just one count. This chain connects TRBV11-2 to TRBJ2-7, with 9 positions matching TRBD2. V shed 5 bases, J shed 0 bases, and the junction held 11 bases outside the gene matches. Per germline, CDR1 SGHAT and CDR2 FQNNGV. The CDR3 totals 17 residues. CDR3 nucleotides: TGTGCCAGCAGCATCACAGCGGGAGGAACCTTCTCCTACGAGCAGTACTTC. Its protein is CASSITAGGTFSYEQYF. The complete variable domain, with remaining parts taken from reference TRBV11-2 and TRBJ2-7, reads EAGVAQSPRYKIIEKRQSVAFWCNPISGHATLYWYQQILGQGPKLLIQFQNNGVVDDSQLPKDRFSAERLKGVDSTLKIQPAKLEDSAVYLCASSITAGGTFSYEQYFGPGTRLTVT.

This chain connects TRBV12-3 or TRBV12-4 to TRBJ2-5; D gene unclear. The V end was cut by 6 bases, the J end by 9 bases, with 14 bases between. This CDR3 has 12 residues. CDR3 residues: CASRRAGWAQYF. The CDR3, as DNA: TGTGCCAGCAGACGCGCAGGTTGGGCCCAGTACTTC.

The CDR3 nucleotides read TGTGCCAGCAGTCCCGGACAGGGCAGGTACACTGAAGCTTTCTTT. As protein: CASSPGQGRYTEAFF. The rearrangement links TRBV6-2 or TRBV6-3 to TRBJ1-1; 8 positions agree with TRBD1. The V gene end was trimmed by 5 bases and the J gene end by 3 bases; junction bases not matched to a gene: 8. Germline CDR1 MNHEY, CDR2 SVGEGT. The CDR3 loop spans 15 amino acids.

V and J are TRBV11-2 and TRBJ2-5; 12 bases align to TRBD2. Germline loops: CDR1 SGHAT, CDR2 FQNNGV. J lost 2 bases, V lost 1 base, and 5 bases had no gene match. This CDR3 contains 17 residues. The CDR3 reads CASSLVLGLAGQETQYF. CDR3 sequence (DNA): TGTGCCAGCAGCTTAGTTCTAGGACTAGCGGGACAAGAGACCCAGTACTTC.

This clone appeared once. This rearrangement joins TRBV2 to TRBJ1-4, with 9 nucleotides matching TRBD1. V shed 1 base and J 5 bases; nucleotides not matched to a gene: 2. CDR3 size: 15 residues. Germline values: CDR1 SNHLY, CDR2 FYNNEI. CDR3 in amino acids: CASSEVGTGNEKLFF. Written as DNA, the CDR3 is TGTGCCAGCAGTGAAGTGGGGACAGGGAATGAAAAACTGTTTTTT.

The chain couples TRBV19 to TRBJ2-1, with 13 bases lining up with TRBD2. CDR3 size: 17 residues. Trimming cost V 4 bases and J 6 bases; bases outside gene matches: 9. Germline V gene sequence: CDR1 LNHDA, CDR2 SQIVND (reference sequence). The CDR3 sequence: CASSTHLTSGRSNEQFF. CDR3 coding DNA: TGTGCCAGTAGTACCCACTTGACTAGCGGGAGGTCCAATGAGCAGTTCTTC.

The J gene is TRBJ2-7, the V gene TRBV12-3 or TRBV12-4; D unclear. V was clipped by 1 base and J by 2 bases, with 6 bases between them. The CDR3 is made up of 13 amino acids. The chain's CDR3 is CASSLGSTYEQYF. The DNA for the CDR3 is TGTGCCAGCAGTTTAGGGAGCACCTACGAGCAGTACTTC.

The V call is TRBV5-1, the J call TRBJ2-7; 11 nucleotides agree with TRBD1. In germline, CDR1 is SGHRS, CDR2 YFSETQ. The CDR3 loop spans 15 amino acids. Unmatched junction bases numbered 8, after V lost 4 bases and J lost 5 bases. The CDR3 is CASSLVGTGGDEQYF. The CDR3 region has the DNA TGCGCCAGCAGCCTGGTCGGGACAGGGGGGGACGAGCAGTACTTC.